This TCR beta chain was documented in a study of blood T cell repertoires in COVID-19. Across the whole study: The United States, Italy and Spain provided the acute and convalescent COVID-19 samples. The cDNA or gDNA used as material had been derived from T cells, B-cell-depleted T cells, or PBMCs.

The trim removed 5 bases at V and 8 bases at J, leaving 13 bases unmatched. Germline-derived CDR1 and CDR2 are KGHSH and LQKENI. This CDR3 contains 16 residues. Per the original data handling: Amplifying reference gene primers gave estimates of nucleated cell counts. Generated by immunoSEQ multiplex PCR, the TCRdb table keeps only in-frame clones and is missing some. Clone size and V and J calls were adopted from that table, with D and trimming inferred from the DNA. Of around 52,000 clones in the sample, 83% are singletons; the top ten hold over 4.5%. This clone was detected only once. The receptor's source is a human donor in a cohort sampled during active COVID-19. The chain employs TRBV18 and TRBJ1-4; 8 nucleotides line up with TRBD1. Sequencing input: peripheral blood. This CDR3 reads CASSERSTGVREKLFF. DNA of the CDR3: TGTGCCAGCTCAGAAAGATCGACAGGGGTACGCGAAAAACTGTTTTTT.